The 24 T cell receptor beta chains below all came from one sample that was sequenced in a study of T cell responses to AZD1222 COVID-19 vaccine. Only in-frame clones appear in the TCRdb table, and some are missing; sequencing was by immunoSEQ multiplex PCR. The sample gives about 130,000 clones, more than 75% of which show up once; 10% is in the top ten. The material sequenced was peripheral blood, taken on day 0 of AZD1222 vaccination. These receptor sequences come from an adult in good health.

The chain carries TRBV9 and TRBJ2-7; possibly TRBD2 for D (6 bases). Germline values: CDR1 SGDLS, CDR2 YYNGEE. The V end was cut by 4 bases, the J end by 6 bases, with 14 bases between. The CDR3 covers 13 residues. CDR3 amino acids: CASSPRGGPEQYF. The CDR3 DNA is TGTGCCAGCAGCCCCCGTGGAGGGCCCGAGCAGTACTTC.

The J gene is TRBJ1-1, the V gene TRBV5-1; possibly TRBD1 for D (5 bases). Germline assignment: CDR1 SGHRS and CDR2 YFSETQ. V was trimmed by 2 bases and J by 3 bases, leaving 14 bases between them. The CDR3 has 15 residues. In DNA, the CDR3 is TGCGCCAGCAGCTTTTCGCAGGGAGGGGACACTGAAGCTTTCTTT. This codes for CASSFSQGGDTEAFF.

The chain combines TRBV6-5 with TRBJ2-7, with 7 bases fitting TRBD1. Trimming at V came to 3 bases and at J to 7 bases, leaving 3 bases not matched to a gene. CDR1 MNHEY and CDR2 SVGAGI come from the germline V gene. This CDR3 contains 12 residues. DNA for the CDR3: TGTGCCAGCAGTTATAACAGGGGAGAGCAGTACTTC. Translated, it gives CASSYNRGEQYF.

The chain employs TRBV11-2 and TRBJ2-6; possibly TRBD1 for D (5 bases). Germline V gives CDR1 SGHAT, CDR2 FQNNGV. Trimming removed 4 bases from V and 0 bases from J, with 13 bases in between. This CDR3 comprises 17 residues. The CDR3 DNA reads TGTGCCAGCAGCTCCCATACAGGTATCTCTGGGGCCAACGTCCTGACTTTC. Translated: CASSSHTGISGANVLTF.

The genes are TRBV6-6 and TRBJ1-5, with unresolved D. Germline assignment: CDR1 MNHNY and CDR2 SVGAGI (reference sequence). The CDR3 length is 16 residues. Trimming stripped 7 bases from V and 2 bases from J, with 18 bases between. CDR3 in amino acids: CASTPRAGDRNQPQHF. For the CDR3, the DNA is TGTGCCAGCACCCCAAGGGCCGGAGACCGCAATCAGCCCCAGCATTTT.

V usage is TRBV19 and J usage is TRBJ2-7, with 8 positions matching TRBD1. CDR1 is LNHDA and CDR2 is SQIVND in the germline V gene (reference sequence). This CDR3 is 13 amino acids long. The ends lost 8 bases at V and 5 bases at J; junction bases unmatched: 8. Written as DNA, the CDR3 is TGTGCCAGTCAGACCGGACAGGGCCACGAGCAGTACTTC. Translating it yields CASQTGQGHEQYF. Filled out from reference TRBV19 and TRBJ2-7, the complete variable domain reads DGGITQSPKYLFRKEGQNVTLSCEQNLNHDAMYWYRQDPGQGLRLIYYSQIVNDFQKGDIAEGYSVSREKKESFPLTVTSAQKNPTAFYLCASQTGQGHEQYFGPGTRLTVT.

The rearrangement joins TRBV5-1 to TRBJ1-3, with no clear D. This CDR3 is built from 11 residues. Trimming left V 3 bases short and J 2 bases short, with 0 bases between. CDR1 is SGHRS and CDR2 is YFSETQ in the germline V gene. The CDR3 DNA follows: TGCGCCAGCAGCTCTGGAAACACCATATATTTT. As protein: CASSSGNTIYF.

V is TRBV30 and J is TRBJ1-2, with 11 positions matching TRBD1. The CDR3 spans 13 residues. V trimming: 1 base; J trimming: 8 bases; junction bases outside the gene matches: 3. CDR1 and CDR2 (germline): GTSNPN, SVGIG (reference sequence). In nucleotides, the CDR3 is TGTGCCTGGAGTGCGGACAGGGGGCACGGCTACACCTTC. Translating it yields CAWSADRGHGYTF.

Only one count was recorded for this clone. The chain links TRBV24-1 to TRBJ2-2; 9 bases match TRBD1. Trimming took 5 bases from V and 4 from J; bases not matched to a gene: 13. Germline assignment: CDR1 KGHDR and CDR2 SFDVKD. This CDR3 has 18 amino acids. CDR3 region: CATSGPGQGNEGTGELFF. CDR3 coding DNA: TGTGCCACCAGTGGCCCGGGACAGGGTAACGAAGGCACCGGGGAGCTGTTTTTT.

DNA for the CDR3: TGCGCCAGCAGCCAAGATCAAATCCGCGGGGTCCAGTACTTC. Its protein is CASSQDQIRGVQYF. V gene TRBV4-3 combines with J gene TRBJ2-5; possibly TRBD2 for D (6 bases). Trimming left V 0 bases short and J 10 bases short, with 15 bases between. Germline CDR1 is LGHNA and CDR2 is YSLEER. This CDR3 has 14 residues.

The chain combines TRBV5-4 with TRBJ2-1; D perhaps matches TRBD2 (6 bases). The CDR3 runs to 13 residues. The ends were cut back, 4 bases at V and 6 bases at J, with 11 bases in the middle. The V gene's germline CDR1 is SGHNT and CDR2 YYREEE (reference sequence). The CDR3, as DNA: TGTGCCAGCAGCCCGGGACTCCCCAATGAGCAGTTCTTC. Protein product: CASSPGLPNEQFF.

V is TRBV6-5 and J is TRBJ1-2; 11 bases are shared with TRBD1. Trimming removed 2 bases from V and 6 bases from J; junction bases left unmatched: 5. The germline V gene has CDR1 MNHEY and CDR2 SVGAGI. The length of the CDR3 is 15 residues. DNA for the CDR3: TGTGCCAGCAGTTACGCCGGACAGGGGGCTAATGGCTACACCTTC. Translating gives CASSYAGQGANGYTF.

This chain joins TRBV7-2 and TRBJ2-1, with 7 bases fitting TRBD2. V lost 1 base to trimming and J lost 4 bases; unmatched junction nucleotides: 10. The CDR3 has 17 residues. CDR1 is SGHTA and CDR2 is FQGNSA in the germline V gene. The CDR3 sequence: CASSLDSERGMYNEQFF. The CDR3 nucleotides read TGTGCCAGCAGCTTAGATTCTGAGCGGGGAATGTACAATGAGCAGTTCTTC.

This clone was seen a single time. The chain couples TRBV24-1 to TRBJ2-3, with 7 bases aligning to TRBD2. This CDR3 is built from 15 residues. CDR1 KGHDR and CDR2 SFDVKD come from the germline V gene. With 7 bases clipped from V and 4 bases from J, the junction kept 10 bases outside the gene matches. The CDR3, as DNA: TGTGCCACCAGCGAAACTGGGGGGGTAGCAGATACGCAGTATTTT. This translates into CATSETGGVADTQYF.

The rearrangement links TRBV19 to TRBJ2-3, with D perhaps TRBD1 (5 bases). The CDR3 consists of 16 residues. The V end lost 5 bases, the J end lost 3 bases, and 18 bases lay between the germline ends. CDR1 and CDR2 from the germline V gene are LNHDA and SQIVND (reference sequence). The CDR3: CASSGRQGVGTDTQYF. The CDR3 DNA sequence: TGTGCCAGTAGTGGCCGCCAGGGTGTAGGTACAGATACGCAGTATTTT. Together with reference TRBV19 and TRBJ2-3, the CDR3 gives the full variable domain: DGGITQSPKYLFRKEGQNVTLSCEQNLNHDAMYWYRQDPGQGLRLIYYSQIVNDFQKGDIAEGYSVSREKKESFPLTVTSAQKNPTAFYLCASSGRQGVGTDTQYFGPGTRLTVL.

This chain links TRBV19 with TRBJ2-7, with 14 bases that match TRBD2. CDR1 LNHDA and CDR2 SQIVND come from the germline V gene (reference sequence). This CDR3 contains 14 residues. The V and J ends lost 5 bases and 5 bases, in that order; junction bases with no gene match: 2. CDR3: CASSQGLAGDEQYF. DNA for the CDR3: TGTGCCAGTAGTCAGGGACTAGCGGGAGACGAGCAGTACTTC.

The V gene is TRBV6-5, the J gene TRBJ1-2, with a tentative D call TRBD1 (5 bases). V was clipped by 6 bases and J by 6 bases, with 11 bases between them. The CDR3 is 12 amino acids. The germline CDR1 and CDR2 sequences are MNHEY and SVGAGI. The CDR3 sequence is CASSPGPDGYTF. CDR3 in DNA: TGTGCCAGCAGCCCGGGGCCTGATGGCTACACCTTC.

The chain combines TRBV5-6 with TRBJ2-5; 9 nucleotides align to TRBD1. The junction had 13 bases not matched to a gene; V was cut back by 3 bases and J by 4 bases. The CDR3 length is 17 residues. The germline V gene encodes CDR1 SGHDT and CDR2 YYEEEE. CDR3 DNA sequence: TGTGCCAGCAGCTACTCCCGGACAGGGGAGGTTGGAGAGACCCAGTACTTC. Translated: CASSYSRTGEVGETQYF.

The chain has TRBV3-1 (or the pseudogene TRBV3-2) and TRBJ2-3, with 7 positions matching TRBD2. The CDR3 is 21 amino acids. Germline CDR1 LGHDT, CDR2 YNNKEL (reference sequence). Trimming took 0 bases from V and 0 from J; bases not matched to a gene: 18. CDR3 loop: CASSQENPSEGLVESTDTQYF. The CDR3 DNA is TGTGCCAGCAGCCAAGAAAACCCTTCCGAAGGACTAGTGGAGAGCACAGATACGCAGTATTTT.

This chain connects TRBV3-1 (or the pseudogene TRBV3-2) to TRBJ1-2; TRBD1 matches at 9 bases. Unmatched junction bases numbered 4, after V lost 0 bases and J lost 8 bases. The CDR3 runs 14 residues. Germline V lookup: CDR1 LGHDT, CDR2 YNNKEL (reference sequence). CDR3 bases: TGTGCCAGCAGCCAAGATCACAGGGGGCGCGGCTACACCTTC. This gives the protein CASSQDHRGRGYTF.

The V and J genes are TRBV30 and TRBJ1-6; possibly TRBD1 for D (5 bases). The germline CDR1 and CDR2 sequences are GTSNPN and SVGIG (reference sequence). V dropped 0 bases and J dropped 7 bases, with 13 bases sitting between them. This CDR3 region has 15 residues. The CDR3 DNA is TGTGCCTGGAGTGTGGGGCGGGGGGGGAATTCACCCCTCCACTTT. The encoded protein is CAWSVGRGGNSPLHF.

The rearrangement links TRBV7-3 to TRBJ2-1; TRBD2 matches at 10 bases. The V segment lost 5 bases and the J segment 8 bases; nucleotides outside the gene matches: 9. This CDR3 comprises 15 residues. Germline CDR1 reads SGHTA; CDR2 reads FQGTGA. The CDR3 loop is CASSQLAGAGDEQFF. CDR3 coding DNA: TGTGCCAGCAGCCAGCTAGCGGGGGCCGGGGATGAGCAGTTCTTC.

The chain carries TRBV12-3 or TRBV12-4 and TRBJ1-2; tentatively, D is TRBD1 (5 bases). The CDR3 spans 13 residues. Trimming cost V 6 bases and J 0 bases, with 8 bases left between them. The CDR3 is CASSQTANYGYTF. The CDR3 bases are TGTGCCAGCAGCCAGACAGCTAACTATGGCTACACCTTC.

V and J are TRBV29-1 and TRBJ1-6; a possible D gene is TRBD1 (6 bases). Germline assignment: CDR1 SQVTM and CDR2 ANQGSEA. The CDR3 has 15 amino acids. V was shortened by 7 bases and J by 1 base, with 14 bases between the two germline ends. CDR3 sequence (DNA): TGCAGCGCCGCGGAGGGGGAATCCTATAATTCACCCCTCCACTTT. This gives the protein CSAAEGESYNSPLHF.